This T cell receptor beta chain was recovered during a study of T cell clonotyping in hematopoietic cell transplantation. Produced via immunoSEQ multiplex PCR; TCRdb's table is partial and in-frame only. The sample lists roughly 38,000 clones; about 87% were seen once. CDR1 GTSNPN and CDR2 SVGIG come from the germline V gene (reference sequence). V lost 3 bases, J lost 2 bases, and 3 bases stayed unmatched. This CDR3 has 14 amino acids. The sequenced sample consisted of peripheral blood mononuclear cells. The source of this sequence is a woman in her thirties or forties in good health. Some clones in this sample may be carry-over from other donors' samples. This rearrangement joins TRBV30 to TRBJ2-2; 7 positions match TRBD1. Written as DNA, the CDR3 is TGTGCCTGGAGACAGGGGCCAAACACCGGGGAGCTGTTTTTT. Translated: CAWRQGPNTGELFF.